This T cell receptor beta chain stems from a study of blood T cell repertoires in COVID-19. The study assigned cohorts using participant-reported clinical history. Unmatched junction bases numbered 6, after V lost 2 bases and J lost 4 bases. Germline CDR1 reads SGHRS; CDR2 reads YFSETQ. CDR3 length: 14 amino acids. Using immunoSEQ multiplex PCR, the repertoire was profiled, and TCRdb retains in-frame clones only, with some absent. The table includes some 260,000 clones, around nine tenths detected once. This TCR derives from a woman under 30 who had recovered from COVID-19. Sample: PBMCs or T cells enriched from blood (not recorded which). V and J are TRBV5-1 and TRBJ2-7; 7 nucleotides match TRBD1. The CDR3 loop reads CASSFTGDRYEQYF. For the CDR3, the DNA is TGCGCCAGCAGCTTTACAGGGGATCGGTACGAGCAGTACTTC. Drawing the rest from reference TRBV5-1 and TRBJ2-7, the complete variable domain is KAGVTQTPRYLIKTRGQQVTLSCSPISGHRSVSWYQQTPGQGLQFLFEYFSETQRNKGNFPGRFSGRQFSNSRSEMNVSTLELGDSALYLCASSFTGDRYEQYFGPGTRLTVT.